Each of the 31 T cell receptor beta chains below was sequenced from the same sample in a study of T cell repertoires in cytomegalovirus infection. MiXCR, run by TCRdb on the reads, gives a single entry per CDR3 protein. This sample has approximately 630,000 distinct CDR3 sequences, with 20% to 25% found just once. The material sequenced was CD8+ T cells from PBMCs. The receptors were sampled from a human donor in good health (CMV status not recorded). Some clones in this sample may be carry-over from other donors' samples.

The CDR3 DNA reads TGTGCCAGCAGTTTACTGACAGGAGCCACTGTTAACACTGAAGCTTTCTTT. Residues: CASSLLTGATVNTEAFF. V is TRBV28 and J is TRBJ1-1; TRBD1 is a possible D gene (6 bases). Trimming left V 2 bases short and J 2 bases short, with 18 bases between. The CDR3 spans 17 residues. Germline CDR1 MDHEN, CDR2 SYDVKM.

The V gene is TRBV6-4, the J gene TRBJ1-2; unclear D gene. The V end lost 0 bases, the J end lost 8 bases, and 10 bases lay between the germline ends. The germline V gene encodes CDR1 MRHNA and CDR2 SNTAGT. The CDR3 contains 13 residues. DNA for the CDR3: TGTGCCAGCAGTGACTCGAAATTCCGGGGCTACACCTTC. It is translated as CASSDSKFRGYTF.

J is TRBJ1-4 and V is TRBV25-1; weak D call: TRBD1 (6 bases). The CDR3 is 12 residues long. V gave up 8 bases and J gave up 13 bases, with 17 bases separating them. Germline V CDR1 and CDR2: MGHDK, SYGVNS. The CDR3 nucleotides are TGTGCCAGCTCAAGCCGGGACAAAGGACTGTTTTTT. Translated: CASSSRDKGLFF.

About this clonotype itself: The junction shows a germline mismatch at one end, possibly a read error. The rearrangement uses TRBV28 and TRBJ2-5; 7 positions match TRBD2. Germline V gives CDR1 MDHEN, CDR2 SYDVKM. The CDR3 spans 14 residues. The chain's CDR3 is CANSLSGGWETQYF. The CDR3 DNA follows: TGTGCCAACAGTTTATCGGGGGGATGGGAGACCCAGTACTTC.

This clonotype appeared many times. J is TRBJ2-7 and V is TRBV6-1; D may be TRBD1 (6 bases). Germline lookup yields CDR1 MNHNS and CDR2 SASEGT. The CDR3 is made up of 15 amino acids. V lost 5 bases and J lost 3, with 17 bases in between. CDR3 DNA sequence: TGTGCCAGCAGTTATTATTCAAGGACAGTCTACGAGCAGTACTTC. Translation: CASSYYSRTVYEQYF.

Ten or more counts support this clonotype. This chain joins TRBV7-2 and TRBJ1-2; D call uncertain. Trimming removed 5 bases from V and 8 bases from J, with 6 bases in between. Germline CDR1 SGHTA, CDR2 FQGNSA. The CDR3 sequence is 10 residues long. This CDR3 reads CASSAQGYTF. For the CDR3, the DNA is TGTGCCAGCAGCGCCCAAGGCTACACCTTC.

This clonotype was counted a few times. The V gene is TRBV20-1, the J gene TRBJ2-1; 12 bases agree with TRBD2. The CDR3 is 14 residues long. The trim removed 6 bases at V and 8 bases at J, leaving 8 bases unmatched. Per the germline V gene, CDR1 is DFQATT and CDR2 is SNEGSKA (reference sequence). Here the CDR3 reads CSAPLAGGRDEQFF. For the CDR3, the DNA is TGCAGTGCCCCACTAGCGGGGGGTAGGGATGAGCAGTTCTTC.

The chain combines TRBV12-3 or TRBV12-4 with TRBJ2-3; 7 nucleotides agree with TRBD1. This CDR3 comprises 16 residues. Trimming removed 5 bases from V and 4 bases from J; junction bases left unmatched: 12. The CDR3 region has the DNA TGTGCCAGCAGTCCGGTCCCCGGGACAGTAGCAGATACGCAGTATTTT. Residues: CASSPVPGTVADTQYF.

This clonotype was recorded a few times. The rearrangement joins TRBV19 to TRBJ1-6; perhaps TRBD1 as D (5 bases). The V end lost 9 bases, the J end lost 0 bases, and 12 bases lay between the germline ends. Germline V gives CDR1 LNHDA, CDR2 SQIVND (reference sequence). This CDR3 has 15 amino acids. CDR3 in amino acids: CASQGQDSYNSPLHF. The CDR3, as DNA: TGTGCCAGCCAAGGACAAGACTCCTATAATTCACCCCTCCACTTT.

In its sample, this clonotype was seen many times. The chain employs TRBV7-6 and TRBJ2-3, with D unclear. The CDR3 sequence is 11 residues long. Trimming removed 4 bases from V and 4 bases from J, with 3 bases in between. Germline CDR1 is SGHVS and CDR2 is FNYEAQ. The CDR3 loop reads CASSSSDTQYF. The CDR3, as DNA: TGTGCCAGCAGCTCTTCAGATACGCAGTATTTT. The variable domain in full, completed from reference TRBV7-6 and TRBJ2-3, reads GAGVSQSPRYKVTKRGQDVALRCDPISGHVSLYWYRQALGQGPEFLTYFNYEAQQDKSGLPNDRFSAERPEGSISTLTIQRTEQRDSAMYRCASSSSDTQYFGPGTRLTVL.

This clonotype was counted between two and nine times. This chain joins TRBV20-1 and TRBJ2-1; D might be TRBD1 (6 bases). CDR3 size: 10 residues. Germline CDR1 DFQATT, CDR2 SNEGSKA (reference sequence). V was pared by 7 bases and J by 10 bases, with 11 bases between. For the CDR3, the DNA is TGCAGTGTCACAGGGAAAGAGCAGTTCTTC. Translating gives CSVTGKEQFF.

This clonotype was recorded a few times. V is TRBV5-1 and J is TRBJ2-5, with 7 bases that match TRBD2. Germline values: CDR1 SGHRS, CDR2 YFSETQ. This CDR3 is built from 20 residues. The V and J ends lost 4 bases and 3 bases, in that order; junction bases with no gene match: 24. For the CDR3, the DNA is TGCGCCAGCAGCCTGGCGAGCCTCACCGGGACTACCAAATATAAAGAGACCCAGTACTTC. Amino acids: CASSLASLTGTTKYKETQYF.

The CDR3 nucleotides read TGTGCCAGCACCCTAAGCGGGGGGCCGGAGACCCAGTACTTC. The encoded protein is CASTLSGGPETQYF. The chain uses TRBV28 and TRBJ2-5; 9 nucleotides match TRBD2. Germline V gene lookup returns CDR1 MDHEN and CDR2 SYDVKM. V lost 7 bases and J lost 5; bases outside the gene matches: 8. The CDR3 runs 14 residues.

The CDR3: CASSQGGAGLPGSGELFF. The CDR3 bases are TGCGCCAGCAGCCAAGGGGGGGCCGGACTCCCGGGCTCCGGGGAGCTGTTTTTT. V and J are TRBV4-1 and TRBJ2-2; D possibly matches TRBD1 or TRBD2 (6 bases each). This CDR3 is 18 amino acids long. V lost 1 base and J lost 6, with 21 bases in between. The germline V gene has CDR1 MGHRA and CDR2 YSYEKL.

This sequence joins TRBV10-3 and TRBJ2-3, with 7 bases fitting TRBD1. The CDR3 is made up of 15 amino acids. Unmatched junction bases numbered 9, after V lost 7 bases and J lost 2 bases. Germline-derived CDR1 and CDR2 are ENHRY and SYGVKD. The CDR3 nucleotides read TGTGCCATCAACCCCGGGACAGAAGTCACAGATACGCAGTATTTT. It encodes CAINPGTEVTDTQYF.

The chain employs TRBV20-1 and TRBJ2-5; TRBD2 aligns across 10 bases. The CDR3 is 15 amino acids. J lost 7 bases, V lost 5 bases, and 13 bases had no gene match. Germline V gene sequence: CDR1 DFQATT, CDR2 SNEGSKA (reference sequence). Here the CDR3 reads CSAPAPSGGKGTQYF. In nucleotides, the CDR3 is TGCAGTGCTCCCGCCCCTAGCGGGGGAAAGGGGACCCAGTACTTC.

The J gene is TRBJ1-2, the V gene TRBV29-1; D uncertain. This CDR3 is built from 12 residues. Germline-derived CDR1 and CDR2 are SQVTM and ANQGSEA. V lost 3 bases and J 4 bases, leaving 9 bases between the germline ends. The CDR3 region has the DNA TGCAGCGTTGACGAGGGTCCCTATGGCTACACCTTC. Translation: CSVDEGPYGYTF.

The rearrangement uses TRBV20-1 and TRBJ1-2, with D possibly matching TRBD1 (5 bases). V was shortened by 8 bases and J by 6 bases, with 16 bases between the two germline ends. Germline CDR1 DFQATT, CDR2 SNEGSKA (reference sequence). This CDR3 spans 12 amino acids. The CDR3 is CSTYHRFNGYTF. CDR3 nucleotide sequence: TGCAGTACTTATCACAGGTTCAATGGCTACACCTTC.

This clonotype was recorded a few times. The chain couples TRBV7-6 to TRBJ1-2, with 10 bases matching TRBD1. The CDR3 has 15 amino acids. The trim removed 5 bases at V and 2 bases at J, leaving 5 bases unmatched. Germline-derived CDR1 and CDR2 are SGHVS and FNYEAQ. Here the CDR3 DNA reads TGTGCCAGCAGCCCCGACAGGGGGCGAAACTATGGCTACACCTTC. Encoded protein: CASSPDRGRNYGYTF.

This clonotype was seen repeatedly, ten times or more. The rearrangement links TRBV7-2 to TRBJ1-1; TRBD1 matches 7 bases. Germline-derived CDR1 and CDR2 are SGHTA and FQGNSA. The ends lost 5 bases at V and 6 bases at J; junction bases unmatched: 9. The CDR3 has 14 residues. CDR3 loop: CASSIEQGYPEAFF. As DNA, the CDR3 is TGTGCCAGCAGCATCGAACAGGGGTACCCTGAAGCTTTCTTT.

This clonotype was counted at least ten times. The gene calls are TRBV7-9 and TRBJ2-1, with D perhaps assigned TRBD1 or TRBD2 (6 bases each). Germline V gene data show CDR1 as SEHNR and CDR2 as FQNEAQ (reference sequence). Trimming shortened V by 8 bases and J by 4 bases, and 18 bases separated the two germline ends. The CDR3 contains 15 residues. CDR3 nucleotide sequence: TGTGCCAGCCGGGGGCAGGGGCCCGCGTACAATGAGCAGTTCTTC. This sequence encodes CASRGQGPAYNEQFF.

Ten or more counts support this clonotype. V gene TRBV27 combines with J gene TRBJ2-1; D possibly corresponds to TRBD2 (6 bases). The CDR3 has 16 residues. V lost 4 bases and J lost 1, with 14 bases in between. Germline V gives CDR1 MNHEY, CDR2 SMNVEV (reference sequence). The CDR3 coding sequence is TGTGCCAGCAGTTCTCCTGGAAGCGGGTCCTACAATGAGCAGTTCTTC. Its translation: CASSSPGSGSYNEQFF.

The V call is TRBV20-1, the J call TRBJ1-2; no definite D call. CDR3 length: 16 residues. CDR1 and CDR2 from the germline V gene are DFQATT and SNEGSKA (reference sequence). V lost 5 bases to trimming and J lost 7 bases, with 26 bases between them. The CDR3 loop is CSAGRLRGARGGGYTF. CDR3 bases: TGCAGTGCTGGGCGGTTACGAGGAGCCCGAGGTGGTGGCTACACCTTC.

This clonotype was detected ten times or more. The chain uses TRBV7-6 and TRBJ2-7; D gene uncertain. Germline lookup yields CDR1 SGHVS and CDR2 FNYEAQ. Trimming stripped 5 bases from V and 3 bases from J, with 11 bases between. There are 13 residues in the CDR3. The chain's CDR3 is CASSPRGRYEQYF. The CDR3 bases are TGTGCCAGCAGCCCCCGTGGCCGCTACGAGCAGTACTTC.

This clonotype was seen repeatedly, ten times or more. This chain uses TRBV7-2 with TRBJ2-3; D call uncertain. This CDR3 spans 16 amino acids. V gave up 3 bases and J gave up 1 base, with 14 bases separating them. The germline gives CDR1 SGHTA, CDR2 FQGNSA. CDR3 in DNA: TGTGCCAGCAGCTTTCGGGTGGGTTGGGGCACAGATACGCAGTATTTT. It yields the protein CASSFRVGWGTDTQYF.

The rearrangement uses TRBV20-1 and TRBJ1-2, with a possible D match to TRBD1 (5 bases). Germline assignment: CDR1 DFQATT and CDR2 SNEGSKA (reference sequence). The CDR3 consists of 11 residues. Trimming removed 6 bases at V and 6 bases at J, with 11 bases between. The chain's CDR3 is CSAGRQNGYTF. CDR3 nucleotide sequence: TGCAGTGCGGGGAGACAGAATGGCTACACCTTC.

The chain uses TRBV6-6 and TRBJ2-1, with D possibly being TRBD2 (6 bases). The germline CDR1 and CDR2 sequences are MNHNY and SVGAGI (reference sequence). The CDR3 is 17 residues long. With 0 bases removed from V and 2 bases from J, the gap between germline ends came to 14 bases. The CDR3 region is CASSYSRGSSAYNEQFF. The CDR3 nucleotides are TGTGCCAGCAGTTACTCGAGGGGCTCTAGCGCCTACAATGAGCAGTTCTTC.

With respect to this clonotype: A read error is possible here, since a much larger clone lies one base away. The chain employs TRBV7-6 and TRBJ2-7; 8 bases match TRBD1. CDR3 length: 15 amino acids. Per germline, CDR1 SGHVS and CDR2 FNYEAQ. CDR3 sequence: CVSSESGGAIYEQYF. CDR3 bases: TGTGTCAGCAGCGAATCAGGGGGCGCGATCTACGAGCAGTACTTC.

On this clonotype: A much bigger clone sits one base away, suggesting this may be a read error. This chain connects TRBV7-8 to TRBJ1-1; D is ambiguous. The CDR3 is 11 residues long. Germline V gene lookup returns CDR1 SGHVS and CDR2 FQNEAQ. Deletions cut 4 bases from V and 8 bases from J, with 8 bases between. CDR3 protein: CASSSPTEAFF. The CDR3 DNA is TGTGCCAGCAGCTCACCGACCGAAGCTTTCTTT.

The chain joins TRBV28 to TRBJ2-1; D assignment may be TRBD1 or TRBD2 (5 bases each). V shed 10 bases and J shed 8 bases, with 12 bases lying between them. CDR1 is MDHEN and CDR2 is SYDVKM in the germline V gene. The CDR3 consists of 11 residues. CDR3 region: CATQGADEQFF. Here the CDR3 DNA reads TGTGCCACTCAGGGAGCGGATGAGCAGTTCTTC.

The CDR3 is CASSQYASGDTQYF. CDR3 DNA: TGTGCCAGCAGCCAATATGCTTCGGGAGATACGCAGTATTTT. The chain links TRBV14 to TRBJ2-3; no definite D call. V dropped 2 bases and J dropped 5 bases, with 11 bases sitting between them. The CDR3 covers 14 residues. CDR1 is SGHDN and CDR2 is FVKESK in the germline V gene.